This TCR beta chain appears in the sequencing data of a study of cytomegalovirus exposure and HLA in healthy donors. Primers included in the PCR were 60 Vbeta and 13 Jbeta primers. Assay used: immunoSEQ multiplex PCR; TCRdb lists only in-frame clones, some missing. The table lists about 140,000 clones, roughly 80% of them singletons. This CDR3 contains 13 residues. V gave up 3 bases and J gave up 5 bases, with 7 bases separating them. CDR1 and CDR2 from the germline V gene are SGHTA and FQGNSA. Study-level points and caveats: Per a later analysis, about 17,000 TCR beta sequences showed association with HLA alleles at 0.05 false discovery rate. Most subjects had HLA-A and HLA-B alleles reportedly predicted accurately by TCR beta sequences. Presence/absence results assume similar sequencing depth per donor, which may not hold.

About this clone: Its antigen remains unidentified.

The sequenced sample was PBMCs. This sequence was found in a man between 40 and 49 years old in good health and CMV-seronegative. This chain connects TRBV7-2 to TRBJ1-4; TRBD1 might be the D (5 bases). Here the CDR3 reads CASSFGGNEKLFF. CDR3 in DNA: TGTGCCAGCAGCTTCGGGGGGAATGAAAAACTGTTTTTT.